This section outlines one T cell receptor (beta chain) sequence together with its context. Other DNA sequences in the same sample also yield this CDR3. In the study's own analysis: Quantification of nucleated cells was approximated via reference gene primer amplification. The data were produced by immunoSEQ multiplex PCR, yet TCRdb's version contains in-frame clones alone and is incomplete. V, J and clone size derive from that table, while D and trimming were established from the DNA sequence. The table lists a few hundred thousand clones, around nine tenths of them singletons, with about 6% in the top ten. This specimen belongs to a study of blood T cell repertoires in COVID-19. Germline V gene lookup returns CDR1 LNHDA and CDR2 SQIVND (reference sequence). The CDR3 has 11 residues. V shed 3 bases and J shed 8 bases, with 7 bases lying between them. Cohort 3 donors counted as recovered after two negative PCRs, clearance, or resolved symptoms.

This clonotype was obtained from a woman in her thirties who had recovered from COVID-19. J is TRBJ1-1 and V is TRBV19; D call uncertain. Sequenced input: PBMCs or T cells enriched from blood (not recorded which). In nucleotides, the CDR3 is TGTGCCAGTAGTATGGCAACCGAAGCTTTCTTT. Translating it yields CASSMATEAFF.